This T cell receptor beta chain was captured by sequencing in a study of radiation and T cells in renal cell carcinoma. Study-wide points: Top tumor clonotypes rose in blood 2 weeks post-radiation, then contracted.

The CDR3 length is 13 residues. The germline V gene has CDR1 MNHEY and CDR2 SMNVEV (reference sequence). V lost 7 bases and J 0 bases, leaving 10 bases between the germline ends. As for time point: blood 4 weeks post-SBRT, at nephrectomy. Stated treatment: 15 Gy SBRT to primary tumor, nephrectomy 4 weeks later. With regard to this clone: Its antigen is unknown.

Sequencing was performed with immunoSEQ multiplex PCR; in TCRdb, only in-frame clones are kept and a portion is missing. Of 120,000 to 150,000 clones listed, 80% to 90% are singletons. The TCR comes from a woman between 50 and 59 years old with renal cell carcinoma. The sequenced sample was blood, obtained from a patient whose treatment included radiotherapy and nephrectomy. V gene TRBV27 combines with J gene TRBJ2-7, with D uncertain. The CDR3 protein is CASTSRSSYEQYF. DNA for the CDR3: TGTGCCAGCACCTCCCGCAGCTCCTACGAGCAGTACTTC.